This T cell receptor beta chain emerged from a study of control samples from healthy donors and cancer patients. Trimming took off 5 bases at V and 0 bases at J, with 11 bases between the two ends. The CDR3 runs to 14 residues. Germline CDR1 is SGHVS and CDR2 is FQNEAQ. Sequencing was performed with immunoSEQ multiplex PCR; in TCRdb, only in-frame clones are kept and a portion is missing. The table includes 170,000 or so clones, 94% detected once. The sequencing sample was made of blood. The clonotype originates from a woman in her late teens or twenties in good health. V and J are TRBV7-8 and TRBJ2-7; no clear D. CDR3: CASSARRFSYEQYF. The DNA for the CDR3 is TGTGCCAGCAGCGCTCGCAGGTTCTCCTACGAGCAGTACTTC.